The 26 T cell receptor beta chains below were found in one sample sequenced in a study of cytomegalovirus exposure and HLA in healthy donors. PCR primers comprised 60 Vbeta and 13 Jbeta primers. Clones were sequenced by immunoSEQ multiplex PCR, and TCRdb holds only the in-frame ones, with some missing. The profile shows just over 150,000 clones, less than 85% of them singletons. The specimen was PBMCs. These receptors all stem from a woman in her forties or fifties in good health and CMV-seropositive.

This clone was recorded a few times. Here the CDR3 reads CASSSDRSSGANVLTF. The DNA of the CDR3 is TGTGCCAGCAGCTCGGACAGGAGCTCTGGGGCCAACGTCCTGACTTTC. The chain combines TRBV9 with TRBJ2-6, with TRBD1 matching over 7 bases. The CDR3 is 16 amino acids. Looked up from germline, CDR1 is SGDLS and CDR2 is YYNGEE. V gave up 4 bases and J gave up 0 bases; unmatched junction bases: 4.

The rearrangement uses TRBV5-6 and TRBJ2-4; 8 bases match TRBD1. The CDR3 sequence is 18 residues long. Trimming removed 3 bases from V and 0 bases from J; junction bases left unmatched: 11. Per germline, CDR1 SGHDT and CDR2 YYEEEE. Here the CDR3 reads CASSSWGTGFLAKNIQYF. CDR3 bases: TGTGCCAGCAGCTCGTGGGGGACAGGTTTCCTAGCCAAAAACATTCAGTACTTC.

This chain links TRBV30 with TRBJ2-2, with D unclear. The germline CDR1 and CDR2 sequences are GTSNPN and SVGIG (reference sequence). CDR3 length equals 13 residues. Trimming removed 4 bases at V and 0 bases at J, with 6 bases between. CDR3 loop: CAWTPANTGELFF. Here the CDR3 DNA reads TGTGCCTGGACCCCAGCGAACACCGGGGAGCTGTTTTTT.

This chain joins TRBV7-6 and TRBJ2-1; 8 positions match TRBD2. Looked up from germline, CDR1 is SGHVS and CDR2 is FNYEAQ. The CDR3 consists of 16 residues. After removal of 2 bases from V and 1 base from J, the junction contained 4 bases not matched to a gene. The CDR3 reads CASSLSGGASYNEQFF. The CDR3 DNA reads TGTGCCAGCAGCTTATCCGGGGGGGCTTCCTACAATGAGCAGTTCTTC.

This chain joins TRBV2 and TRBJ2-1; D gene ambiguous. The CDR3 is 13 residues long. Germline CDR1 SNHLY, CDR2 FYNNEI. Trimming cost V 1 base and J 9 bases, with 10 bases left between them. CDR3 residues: CASSEGARIEQFF. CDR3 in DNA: TGTGCCAGCAGTGAAGGGGCCAGGATTGAGCAGTTCTTC.

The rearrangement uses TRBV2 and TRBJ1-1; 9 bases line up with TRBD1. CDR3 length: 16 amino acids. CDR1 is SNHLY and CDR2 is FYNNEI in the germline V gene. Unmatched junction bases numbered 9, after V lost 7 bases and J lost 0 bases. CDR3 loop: CASTRQGVDMNTEAFF. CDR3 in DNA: TGTGCCAGCACCAGACAGGGGGTAGACATGAACACTGAAGCTTTCTTT.

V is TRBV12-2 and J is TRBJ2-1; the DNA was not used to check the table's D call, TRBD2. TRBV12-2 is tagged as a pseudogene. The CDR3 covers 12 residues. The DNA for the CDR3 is TGTGCAAGTCGCTTAGGGGGGGATGAGCAGTTCTTC. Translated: CASRLGGDEQFF.

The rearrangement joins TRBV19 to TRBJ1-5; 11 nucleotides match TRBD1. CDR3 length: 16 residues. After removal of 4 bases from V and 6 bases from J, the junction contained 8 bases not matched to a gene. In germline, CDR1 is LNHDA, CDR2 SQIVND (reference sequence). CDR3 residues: CASSNPGTGGRQPQHF. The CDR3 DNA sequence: TGTGCCAGTAGTAATCCCGGGACAGGGGGACGTCAGCCCCAGCATTTT. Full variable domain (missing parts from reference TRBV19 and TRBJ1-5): DGGITQSPKYLFRKEGQNVTLSCEQNLNHDAMYWYRQDPGQGLRLIYYSQIVNDFQKGDIAEGYSVSREKKESFPLTVTSAQKNPTAFYLCASSNPGTGGRQPQHFGDGTRLSIL.

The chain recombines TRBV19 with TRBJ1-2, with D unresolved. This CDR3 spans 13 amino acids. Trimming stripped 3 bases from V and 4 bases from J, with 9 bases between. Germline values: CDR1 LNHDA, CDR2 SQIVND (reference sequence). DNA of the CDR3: TGTGCCAGTAGTATCCACAGTCGCTATGGCTACACCTTC. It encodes CASSIHSRYGYTF.

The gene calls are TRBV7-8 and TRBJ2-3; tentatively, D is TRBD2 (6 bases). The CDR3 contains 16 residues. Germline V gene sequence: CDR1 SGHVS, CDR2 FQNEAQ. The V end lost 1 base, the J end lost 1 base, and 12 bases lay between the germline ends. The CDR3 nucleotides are TGTGCCAGCAGCTTAGGAATGGGCGGGGGCACAGATACGCAGTATTTT. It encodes CASSLGMGGGTDTQYF.

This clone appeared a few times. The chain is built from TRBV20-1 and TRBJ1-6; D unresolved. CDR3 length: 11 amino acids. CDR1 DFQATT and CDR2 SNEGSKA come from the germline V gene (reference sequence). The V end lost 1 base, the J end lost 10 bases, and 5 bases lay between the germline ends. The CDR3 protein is CSARGYSPLHF. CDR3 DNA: TGCAGTGCTAGAGGCTACTCACCCCTCCACTTT.

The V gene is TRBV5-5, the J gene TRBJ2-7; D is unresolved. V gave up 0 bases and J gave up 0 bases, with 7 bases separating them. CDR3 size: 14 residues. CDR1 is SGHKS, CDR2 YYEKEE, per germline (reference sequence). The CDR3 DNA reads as TGTGCCAGCAGCTTGGCCCCGGGCTCCTACGAGCAGTACTTC. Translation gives CASSLAPGSYEQYF.

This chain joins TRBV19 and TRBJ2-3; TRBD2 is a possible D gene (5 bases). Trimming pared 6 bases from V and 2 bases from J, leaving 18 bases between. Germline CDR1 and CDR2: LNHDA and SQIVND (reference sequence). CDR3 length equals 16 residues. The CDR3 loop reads CASSTRAPRDTDTQYF. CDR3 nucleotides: TGTGCCAGTAGCACTAGGGCGCCTCGGGACACAGATACGCAGTATTTT.

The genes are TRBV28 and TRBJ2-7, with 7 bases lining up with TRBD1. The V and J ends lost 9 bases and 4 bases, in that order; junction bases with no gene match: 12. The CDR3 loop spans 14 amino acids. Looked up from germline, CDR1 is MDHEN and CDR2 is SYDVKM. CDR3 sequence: CASQMRGGQYEQYF. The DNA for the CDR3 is TGTGCCAGTCAAATGAGAGGGGGCCAATACGAGCAGTACTTC.

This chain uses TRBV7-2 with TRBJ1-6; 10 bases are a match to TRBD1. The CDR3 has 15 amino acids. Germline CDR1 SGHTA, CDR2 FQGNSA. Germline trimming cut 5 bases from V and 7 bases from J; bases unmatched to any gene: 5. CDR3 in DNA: TGTGCCAGCAGCGCCGGGACAGGGGACAATTCACCCCTCCACTTT. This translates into CASSAGTGDNSPLHF. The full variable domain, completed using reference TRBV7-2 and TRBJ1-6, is GAGVSQSPSNKVTEKGKDVELRCDPISGHTALYWYRQSLGQGLEFLIYFQGNSAPDKSGLPSDRFSAERTGGSVSTLTIQRTQQEDSAVYLCASSAGTGDNSPLHFGNGTRLTVT.

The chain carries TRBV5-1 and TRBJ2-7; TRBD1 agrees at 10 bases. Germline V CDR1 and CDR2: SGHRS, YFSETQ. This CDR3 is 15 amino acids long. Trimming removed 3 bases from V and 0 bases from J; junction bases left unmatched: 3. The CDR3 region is CASSYRQGASYEQYF. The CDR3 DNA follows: TGCGCCAGCAGCTACAGACAGGGGGCCTCCTACGAGCAGTACTTC.

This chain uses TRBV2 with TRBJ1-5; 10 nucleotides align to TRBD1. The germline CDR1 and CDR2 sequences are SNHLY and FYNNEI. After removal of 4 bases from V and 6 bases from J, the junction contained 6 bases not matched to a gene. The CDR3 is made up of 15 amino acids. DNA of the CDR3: TGTGCCAGCAGTGCCGGGACAGGGGTAGGTCAGCCCCAGCATTTT. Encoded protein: CASSAGTGVGQPQHF.

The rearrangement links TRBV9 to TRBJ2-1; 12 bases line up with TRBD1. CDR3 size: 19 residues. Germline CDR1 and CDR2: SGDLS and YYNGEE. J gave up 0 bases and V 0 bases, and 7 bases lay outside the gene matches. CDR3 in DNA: TGTGCCAGCAGCGTAGGGGGGACAGGGGGCCTCAGCTCCTACAATGAGCAGTTCTTC. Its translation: CASSVGGTGGLSSYNEQFF.

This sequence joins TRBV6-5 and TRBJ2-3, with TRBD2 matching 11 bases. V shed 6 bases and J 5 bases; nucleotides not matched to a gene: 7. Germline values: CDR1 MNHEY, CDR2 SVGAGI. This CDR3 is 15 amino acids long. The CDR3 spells CASRLSGGAIDTQYF. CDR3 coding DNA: TGTGCCAGCAGACTTAGCGGGGGGGCCATAGATACGCAGTATTTT.

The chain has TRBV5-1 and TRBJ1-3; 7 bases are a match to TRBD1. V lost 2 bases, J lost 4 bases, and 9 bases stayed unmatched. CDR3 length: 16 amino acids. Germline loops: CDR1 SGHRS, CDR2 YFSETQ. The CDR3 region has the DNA TGCGCCAGCAGCTTAGACAGGGAACGAAGAGGAAACACCATATATTTT. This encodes CASSLDRERRGNTIYF.

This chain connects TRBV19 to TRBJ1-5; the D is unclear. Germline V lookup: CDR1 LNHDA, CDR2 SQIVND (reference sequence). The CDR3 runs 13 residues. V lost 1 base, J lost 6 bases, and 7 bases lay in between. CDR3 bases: TGTGCCAGTAGTATAGGGGAGGGTCAGCCCCAGCATTTT. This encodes CASSIGEGQPQHF.

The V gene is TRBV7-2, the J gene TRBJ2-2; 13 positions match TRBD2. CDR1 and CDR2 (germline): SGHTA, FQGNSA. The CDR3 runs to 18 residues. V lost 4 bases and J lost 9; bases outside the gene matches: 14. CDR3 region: CASSSTHNTSGGVRELFF. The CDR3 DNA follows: TGTGCCAGCAGCTCTACCCACAATACTAGCGGGGGGGTACGGGAGCTGTTTTTT.

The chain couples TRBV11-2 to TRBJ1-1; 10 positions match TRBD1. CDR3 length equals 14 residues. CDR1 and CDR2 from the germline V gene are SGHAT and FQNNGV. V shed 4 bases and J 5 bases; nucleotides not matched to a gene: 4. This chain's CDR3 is CASSSGQGGTEAFF. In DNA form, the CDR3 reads TGTGCCAGCAGCTCCGGACAGGGGGGAACTGAAGCTTTCTTT.

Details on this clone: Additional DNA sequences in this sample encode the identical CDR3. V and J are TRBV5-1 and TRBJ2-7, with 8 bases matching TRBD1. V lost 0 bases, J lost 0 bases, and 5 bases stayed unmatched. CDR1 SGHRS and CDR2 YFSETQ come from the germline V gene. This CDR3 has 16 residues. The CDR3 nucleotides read TGCGCCAGCAGCTTGGGTGGGACAGGAAGCTCCTACGAGCAGTACTTC. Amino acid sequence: CASSLGGTGSSYEQYF. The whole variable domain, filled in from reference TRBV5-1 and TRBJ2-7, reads KAGVTQTPRYLIKTRGQQVTLSCSPISGHRSVSWYQQTPGQGLQFLFEYFSETQRNKGNFPGRFSGRQFSNSRSEMNVSTLELGDSALYLCASSLGGTGSSYEQYFGPGTRLTVT.

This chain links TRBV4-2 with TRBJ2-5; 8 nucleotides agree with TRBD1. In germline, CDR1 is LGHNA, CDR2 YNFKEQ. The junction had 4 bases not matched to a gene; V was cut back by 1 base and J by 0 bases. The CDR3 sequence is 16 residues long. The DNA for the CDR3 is TGTGCCAGCAGCCAAGCAGGGACAGGCGACCAAGAGACCCAGTACTTC. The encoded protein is CASSQAGTGDQETQYF.

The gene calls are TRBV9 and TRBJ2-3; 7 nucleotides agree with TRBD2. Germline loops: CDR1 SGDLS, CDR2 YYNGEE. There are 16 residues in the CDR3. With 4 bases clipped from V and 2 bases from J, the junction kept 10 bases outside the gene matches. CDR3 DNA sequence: TGTGCCAGCAGCCTCATTGGCGGGGGTTCCACAGATACGCAGTATTTT. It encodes CASSLIGGGSTDTQYF.